What follows are 29 T cell receptor beta chains derived from one specimen sequenced in a study of CD8 T cells in ankylosing spondylitis. TCRdb re-analysed the 5' RACE reads in MiXCR, keeping a single row per CDR3 protein. Of about 240,000 distinct CDR3 sequences listed, 8.6% were seen once; the top ten hold nearly 7%. Sequences were obtained from blood, either unsorted or a sorted T cell fraction (not recorded which). These receptors were collected from a male donor with ankylosing spondylitis or in good health (not recorded which).

The chain couples TRBV18 to TRBJ2-2, with TRBD1 identical over 9 bases. The V gene's germline CDR1 is KGHSH and CDR2 LQKENI. The CDR3 consists of 16 residues. V lost 4 bases to trimming and J lost 3 bases; unmatched junction nucleotides: 6. The CDR3 nucleotides read TGTGCCAGCTCACTCGGGACAGGGCCAGACACCGGGGAGCTGTTTTTT. It codes for CASSLGTGPDTGELFF.

The chain is built from TRBV5-1 and TRBJ2-1; D is uncertain. V was trimmed by 7 bases and J by 0 bases, leaving 11 bases between them. The CDR3 contains 14 residues. The germline gives CDR1 SGHRS, CDR2 YFSETQ. CDR3 sequence reads: CASGDYSSYNEQFF. The CDR3 DNA reads as TGCGCCAGCGGGGATTACAGCTCCTACAATGAGCAGTTCTTC.

This clonotype was seen ten or more times. The chain combines TRBV20-1 with TRBJ1-1; TRBD1 might be the D (5 bases). The CDR3 contains 15 residues. Trimming removed 0 bases from V and 2 bases from J, with 13 bases in between. Germline V gives CDR1 DFQATT, CDR2 SNEGSKA (reference sequence). The CDR3 DNA reads TGCAGTGCTAGAGATGCAGGGAGCGGTAACACTGAAGCTTTCTTT. Translated: CSARDAGSGNTEAFF.

Many counts were recorded for this clonotype. This chain links TRBV6-4 with TRBJ2-1; unclear D gene. This CDR3 contains 16 residues. The V end lost 2 bases, the J end lost 0 bases, and 11 bases lay between the germline ends. Looked up from germline, CDR1 is MRHNA and CDR2 is SNTAGT. The CDR3 DNA sequence: TGTGCCAGCAGTGACACCCACGCCGGCTCCTACAATGAGCAGTTCTTC. Protein product: CASSDTHAGSYNEQFF.

This clonotype was counted at least ten times. The chain combines TRBV29-1 with TRBJ2-7, with unresolved D. Germline CDR1 reads SQVTM; CDR2 reads ANQGSEA. V shed 4 bases and J shed 0 bases, with 10 bases lying between them. This CDR3 region has 13 residues. The CDR3 loop reads CSVGLLSSYEQYF. The CDR3 DNA sequence: TGCAGCGTTGGCCTGCTGAGCTCCTACGAGCAGTACTTC.

This clonotype was counted ten times or more. The gene calls are TRBV4-3 and TRBJ2-1; the D is unclear. Trimming stripped 4 bases from V and 2 bases from J, with 15 bases between. CDR3 length: 16 residues. Per the germline V gene, CDR1 is LGHNA and CDR2 is YSLEER. Here the CDR3 DNA reads TGCGCCAGCAGCCCATCCAGCGCGACCCCCTACAATGAGCAGTTCTTC. Its translation: CASSPSSATPYNEQFF.

In its sample, this clonotype was seen a few times. The V and J genes are TRBV10-2 and TRBJ2-1; 16 bases align to TRBD2. Germline assignment: CDR1 WSHSY and CDR2 SAAADI. The junction had 4 bases not matched to a gene; V was cut back by 5 bases and J by 9 bases. The CDR3 sequence is 15 residues long. CDR3 residues: CASSRGLAGGLEQFF. DNA for the CDR3: TGCGCCAGCAGTAGGGGACTAGCGGGAGGGCTTGAGCAGTTCTTC.

This clonotype has a count of ten or more. The chain combines TRBV5-1 with TRBJ2-3, with D perhaps assigned TRBD1 or TRBD2 (5 bases each). V was trimmed by 4 bases and J by 5 bases, leaving 11 bases between them. CDR1 is SGHRS and CDR2 is YFSETQ in the germline V gene. This CDR3 is 13 amino acids long. The CDR3 DNA reads as TGCGCCAGCAGCGAAGGGACGGAAGATACGCAGTATTTT. Translated: CASSEGTEDTQYF.

In its sample, this clonotype was seen a few times. This rearrangement joins TRBV7-3 to TRBJ2-1; TRBD1 agrees at 7 bases. V trimming: 5 bases; J trimming: 6 bases; junction bases outside the gene matches: 10. In germline, CDR1 is SGHTA, CDR2 FQGTGA. The length of the CDR3 is 15 residues. This CDR3 reads CASSRGTAAGNEQFF. CDR3 DNA: TGTGCCAGCAGCCGAGGGACAGCTGCCGGCAATGAGCAGTTCTTC.

This clonotype showed up many times. CDR3 sequence reads: CASSLVFTSGTADTQYF. The CDR3 nucleotides read TGTGCCAGCAGCTTAGTGTTTACTAGCGGGACGGCTGATACGCAGTATTTT. V usage is TRBV11-3 and J usage is TRBJ2-3; 10 bases align to TRBD2. Germline V CDR1 and CDR2: SGHNT, YENEEA. This CDR3 has 17 residues. J gave up 6 bases and V 1 base, and 10 bases lay outside the gene matches.

This clonotype has at least ten counts. This chain joins TRBV15 and TRBJ2-1; D uncertain. V was cut by 1 base and J by 8 bases, with 9 bases left in between. The germline V gene has CDR1 LNHNV and CDR2 YYDKDF (reference sequence). The CDR3 runs to 13 residues. CDR3: CATSRGSSHEQFF. The CDR3 DNA reads as TGTGCCACCAGCAGAGGTAGCTCCCATGAGCAGTTCTTC.

This clonotype appeared many times. The chain links TRBV9 to TRBJ2-1; a weak D match, TRBD2 (5 bases). The CDR3 contains 12 residues. Germline lookup yields CDR1 SGDLS and CDR2 YYNGEE. V was pared by 1 base and J by 7 bases, with 6 bases between. In DNA, the CDR3 is TGTGCCAGCAGCGTAAGGAGGAATGAGCAGTTCTTC. Amino acid sequence: CASSVRRNEQFF.

The chain employs TRBV5-6 and TRBJ1-1, with 12 bases lining up with TRBD1. This CDR3 is built from 15 residues. CDR1 is SGHDT and CDR2 is YYEEEE in the germline V gene. Losses at the gene ends were 3 bases for V and 5 bases for J; bases not matched to a gene: 5. The CDR3 nucleotides are TGTGCCAGCAGCTCGGGACAGGGGGCTAAGACTGAAGCTTTCTTT. Amino acid sequence: CASSSGQGAKTEAFF. Looking up the rest from reference TRBV5-6 and TRBJ1-1 gives the full variable domain: DAGVTQSPTHLIKTRGQQVTLRCSPKSGHDTVSWYQQALGQGPQFIFQYYEEEERQRGNFPDRFSGHQFPNYSSELNVNALLLGDSALYLCASSSGQGAKTEAFFGQGTRLTVV.

This clonotype showed up many times. The V call is TRBV6-1, the J call TRBJ1-2; 10 bases align to TRBD1. The CDR3 extends over 14 amino acids. Losses at the gene ends were 6 bases for V and 3 bases for J; bases not matched to a gene: 4. From germline, CDR1 is MNHNS and CDR2 SASEGT. This chain's CDR3 is CASSGQGGYYGYTF. CDR3 DNA sequence: TGTGCCAGCAGCGGACAGGGGGGGTACTATGGCTACACCTTC.

This clonotype was seen a few times. The V call is TRBV7-2, the J call TRBJ2-4; weak D call: TRBD2 (6 bases). Germline V gives CDR1 SGHTA, CDR2 FQGNSA. The CDR3 sequence is 14 residues long. V lost 3 bases and J lost 6, with 12 bases in between. DNA of the CDR3: TGTGCCAGCAGCTTTGGGGACTTCGGAAACATTCAGTACTTC. Translated, it gives CASSFGDFGNIQYF.

This clonotype came up many times. The V and J genes are TRBV7-2 and TRBJ1-3; D is unresolved. CDR1 is SGHTA, CDR2 FQGNSA, per germline. The CDR3 consists of 15 residues. Deletions cut 1 base from V and 0 bases from J, with 7 bases between. In DNA form, the CDR3 reads TGTGCCAGCAGCTTAGTTGGCAGCTCTGGAAACACCATATATTTT. It translates to CASSLVGSSGNTIYF.

This clonotype has only a few counts. The rearrangement joins TRBV20-1 to TRBJ1-2; no definite D call. The germline CDR1 and CDR2 sequences are DFQATT and SNEGSKA (reference sequence). The CDR3 contains 11 residues. Between the trimmed V and J ends, which lost 3 bases and 8 bases, there was a span of 10 bases. CDR3 sequence (DNA): TGCAGTGCTAGCCCAGCGGGAGGCTACACCTTC. Encoded protein: CSASPAGGYTF.

This clonotype was observed many times. The rearrangement uses TRBV9 and TRBJ1-2; TRBD1 matches at 7 bases. Germline CDR1 SGDLS, CDR2 YYNGEE. With 3 bases clipped from V and 3 bases from J, the junction kept 11 bases outside the gene matches. The CDR3 consists of 16 residues. CDR3 loop: CASSALGGGRDYGYTF. DNA for the CDR3: TGTGCCAGCAGCGCCCTAGGAGGGGGCAGGGACTATGGCTACACCTTC.

The CDR3 here is CASSFSTGFYEQYF. CDR3 DNA: TGTGCCAGCAGCTTTTCGACAGGGTTCTACGAGCAGTACTTC. The J gene is TRBJ2-7, the V gene TRBV11-2, with 7 bases fitting TRBD1. The V and J ends lost 3 bases and 3 bases, in that order; junction bases with no gene match: 5. CDR3 size: 14 residues. Germline CDR1 is SGHAT and CDR2 is FQNNGV. The variable domain in full, with the rest retrieved from reference TRBV11-2 and TRBJ2-7, is EAGVAQSPRYKIIEKRQSVAFWCNPISGHATLYWYQQILGQGPKLLIQFQNNGVVDDSQLPKDRFSAERLKGVDSTLKIQPAKLEDSAVYLCASSFSTGFYEQYFGPGTRLTVT.

The table lists this clonotype with a few counts. The rearrangement joins TRBV19 to TRBJ2-1; 8 nucleotides align to TRBD2. Germline CDR1 and CDR2: LNHDA and SQIVND (reference sequence). J was trimmed by 13 bases and V by 2 bases; bases with no gene match: 16. This CDR3 region has 16 residues. CDR3 loop: CASSILAGTSSGPQFF. DNA for the CDR3: TGTGCCAGTAGTATATTAGCGGGGACGTCCTCGGGACCCCAGTTCTTC.

The table lists this clonotype with many counts. The chain uses TRBV3-2 and TRBJ2-3; the DNA was not compared with TRBD2, the D call given in the table. TRBV3-2 is annotated as a pseudogene. The CDR3 totals 18 residues. In DNA, the CDR3 is TGTGCCAGCAGCCAAGATGCGGGAGCGGGAGTAATCGCAGATACGCAGTATTTT. Its protein product is CASSQDAGAGVIADTQYF.

This clonotype was picked up many times. This sequence joins TRBV2 and TRBJ1-6; possibly TRBD1 for D (6 bases). CDR3 length: 13 amino acids. Trimming left V 7 bases short and J 8 bases short, with 12 bases between. The germline CDR1 and CDR2 sequences are SNHLY and FYNNEI. CDR3 in DNA: TGTGCCAGCAAAGGACAGCAGGATTCACCCCTCCACTTT. It yields the protein CASKGQQDSPLHF.

This chain uses TRBV5-5 with TRBJ2-1; no clear D gene. Trimming cost V 2 bases and J 7 bases, with 16 bases left between them. The CDR3 is 15 residues long. Germline assignment: CDR1 SGHKS and CDR2 YYEKEE (reference sequence). The CDR3 here is CASSFIVTDRNEQFF. The DNA of the CDR3 is TGTGCCAGCAGCTTTATCGTGACGGACCGGAATGAGCAGTTCTTC.

At least ten counts were recorded for this clonotype. This chain links TRBV7-2 with TRBJ2-5; D remains unclear. The CDR3 spans 13 residues. V was cut by 5 bases and J by 7 bases, with 14 bases left in between. The V gene's germline CDR1 is SGHTA and CDR2 FQGNSA. DNA for the CDR3: TGTGCCAGCAGCCCTATCAGCGATGTGACCCAGTACTTC. Protein sequence: CASSPISDVTQYF.

This clonotype has a count of ten or more. V is TRBV28 and J is TRBJ2-7, with D possibly being TRBD1 or TRBD2 (5 bases each). Germline CDR1 and CDR2: MDHEN and SYDVKM. V was cut by 6 bases and J by 3 bases, with 24 bases left in between. CDR3 length: 17 amino acids. The CDR3 loop is CASSTNIPGRSFYEQYF. In DNA, the CDR3 is TGTGCCAGCAGCACCAACATACCGGGACGGAGCTTCTACGAGCAGTACTTC.

To note about this clonotype: This clone may be a read error of a much larger clone one base away. V usage is TRBV20-1 and J usage is TRBJ2-3; a possible D gene is TRBD2 (6 bases). CDR1 and CDR2 from the germline V gene are DFQATT and SNEGSKA (reference sequence). The CDR3 runs to 14 residues. The DNA for the CDR3 is TGCAGTGCTAGTTCCTGGCGGGGCACAGATAGGCAGTATTTT. Protein product: CSASSWRGTDRQYF.

The rearrangement joins TRBV3-1 to TRBJ1-1, with D unclear. Trimming pared 3 bases from V and 6 bases from J, leaving 14 bases between. This CDR3 spans 14 amino acids. CDR1 is LGHDT and CDR2 is YNNKEL in the germline V gene (reference sequence). For the CDR3, the DNA is TGTGCCAGCAGCCAGCTTAGGGCTGGCGCTGAAGCTTTCTTT. Protein sequence: CASSQLRAGAEAFF.

This clonotype has a handful of counts. The genes are TRBV20-1 and TRBJ2-7; 10 nucleotides align to TRBD2. The V and J ends lost 6 bases and 9 bases, in that order; junction bases with no gene match: 14. Germline V gene lookup returns CDR1 DFQATT and CDR2 SNEGSKA (reference sequence). The CDR3 extends over 14 amino acids. CDR3 residues: CSAPPSGRASGQYF. The CDR3, as DNA: TGCAGTGCACCCCCCAGCGGGAGGGCCTCAGGGCAGTACTTC.

This clonotype was seen at least ten times. The rearrangement uses TRBV7-9 and TRBJ1-5; a weak D match, TRBD1 (6 bases). This CDR3 is built from 15 residues. Trimming cost V 4 bases and J 4 bases, with 14 bases left between them. Germline CDR1 and CDR2: SEHNR and FQNEAQ (reference sequence). The CDR3: CASSSDRTFNQPQHF. The CDR3 DNA sequence: TGTGCCAGCAGCTCTGACAGGACCTTTAATCAGCCCCAGCATTTT. Using reference TRBV7-9 and TRBJ1-5 for the parts outside the CDR3, the full variable domain is DTGVSQNPRHKITKRGQNVTFRCDPISEHNRLYWYRQTLGQGPEFLTYFQNEAQLEKSRLLSDRFSAERPKGSFSTLEIQRTEQGDSAMYLCASSSDRTFNQPQHFGDGTRLSIL.